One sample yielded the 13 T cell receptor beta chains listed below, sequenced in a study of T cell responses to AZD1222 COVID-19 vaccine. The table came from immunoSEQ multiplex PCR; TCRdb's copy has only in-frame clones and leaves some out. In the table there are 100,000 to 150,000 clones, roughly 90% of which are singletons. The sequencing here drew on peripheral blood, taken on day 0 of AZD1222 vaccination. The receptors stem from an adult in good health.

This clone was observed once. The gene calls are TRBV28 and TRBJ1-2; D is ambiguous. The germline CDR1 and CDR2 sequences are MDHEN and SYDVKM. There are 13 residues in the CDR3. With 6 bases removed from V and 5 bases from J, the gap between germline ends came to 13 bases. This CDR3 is CASSPPGFYGYTF. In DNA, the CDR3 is TGTGCCAGCAGCCCCCCGGGCTTTTATGGCTACACCTTC.

CDR3 loop: CASSEGVSISGVQFF. The CDR3 nucleotides read TGTGCCAGCAGTGAAGGGGTTTCAATCTCGGGGGTGCAGTTCTTC. The chain is built from TRBV25-1 and TRBJ2-1; tentatively, D is TRBD2 (6 bases). Germline CDR1 is MGHDK and CDR2 is SYGVNS. Trimming pared 2 bases from V and 12 bases from J, leaving 20 bases between. The CDR3 consists of 15 residues.

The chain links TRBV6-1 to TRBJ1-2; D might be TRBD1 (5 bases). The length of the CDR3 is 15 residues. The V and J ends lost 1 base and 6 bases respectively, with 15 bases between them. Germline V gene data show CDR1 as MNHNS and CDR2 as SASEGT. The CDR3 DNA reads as TGTGCCAGCAGTGAAGGGCCCAATAGAGGGGATGGCTACACCTTC. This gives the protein CASSEGPNRGDGYTF.

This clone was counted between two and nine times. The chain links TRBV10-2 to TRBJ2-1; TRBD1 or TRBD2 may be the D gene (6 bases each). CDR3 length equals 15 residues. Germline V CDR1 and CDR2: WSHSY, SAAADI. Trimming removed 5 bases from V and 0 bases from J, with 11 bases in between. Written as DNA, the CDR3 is TGCGCCAGCAGTCGAGAGGGGGGCTCCTACAATGAGCAGTTCTTC. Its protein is CASSREGGSYNEQFF.

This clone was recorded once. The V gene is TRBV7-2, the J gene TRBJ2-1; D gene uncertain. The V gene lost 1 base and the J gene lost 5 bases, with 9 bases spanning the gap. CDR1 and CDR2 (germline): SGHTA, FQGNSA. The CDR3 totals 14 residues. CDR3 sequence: CASSLGGSNNEQFF. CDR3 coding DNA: TGTGCCAGCAGCTTAGGTGGGTCTAACAATGAGCAGTTCTTC.

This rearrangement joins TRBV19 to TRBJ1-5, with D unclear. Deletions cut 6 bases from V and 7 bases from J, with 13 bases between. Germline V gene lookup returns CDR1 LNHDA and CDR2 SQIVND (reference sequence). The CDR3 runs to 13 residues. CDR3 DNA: TGTGCCAGTAGCGGAGGTTGGGGACAGCCCCAGCATTTT. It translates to CASSGGWGQPQHF.

Here the CDR3 reads CAISKDPEGITDTQYF. In DNA form, the CDR3 reads TGTGCCATCAGTAAAGACCCGGAGGGGATCACAGATACGCAGTATTTT. The genes are TRBV10-3 and TRBJ2-3, with a weak D call TRBD2 (6 bases). V was clipped by 5 bases and J by 2 bases, with 17 bases between them. Germline V gene data show CDR1 as ENHRY and CDR2 as SYGVKD. CDR3 length: 16 amino acids.

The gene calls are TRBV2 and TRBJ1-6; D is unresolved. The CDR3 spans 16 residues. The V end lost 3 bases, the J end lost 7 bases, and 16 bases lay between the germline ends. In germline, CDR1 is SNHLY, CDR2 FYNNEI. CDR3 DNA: TGTGCCAGCAGTGAGATAGACCAACCAGTAAATTCACCCCTCCACTTT. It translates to CASSEIDQPVNSPLHF.

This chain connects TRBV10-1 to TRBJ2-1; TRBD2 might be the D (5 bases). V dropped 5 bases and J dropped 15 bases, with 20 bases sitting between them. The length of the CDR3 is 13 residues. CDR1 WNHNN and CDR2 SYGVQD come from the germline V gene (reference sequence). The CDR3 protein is CASSRRDTMSLFF. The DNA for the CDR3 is TGCGCCAGCAGTAGACGGGATACAATGAGTCTGTTCTTC.

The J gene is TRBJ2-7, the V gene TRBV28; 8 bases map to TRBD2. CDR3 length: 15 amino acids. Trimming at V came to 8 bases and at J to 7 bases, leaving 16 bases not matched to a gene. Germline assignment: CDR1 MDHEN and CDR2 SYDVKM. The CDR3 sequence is CASLKSGTSLGEQYF. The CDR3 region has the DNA TGTGCCAGCCTTAAATCCGGGACTAGTCTTGGGGAGCAGTACTTC.

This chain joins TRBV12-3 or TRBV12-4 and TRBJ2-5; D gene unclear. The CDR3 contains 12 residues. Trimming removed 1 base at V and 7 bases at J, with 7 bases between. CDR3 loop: CASSLGYGTQYF. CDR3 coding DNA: TGTGCCAGCAGTTTAGGGTACGGGACCCAGTACTTC.

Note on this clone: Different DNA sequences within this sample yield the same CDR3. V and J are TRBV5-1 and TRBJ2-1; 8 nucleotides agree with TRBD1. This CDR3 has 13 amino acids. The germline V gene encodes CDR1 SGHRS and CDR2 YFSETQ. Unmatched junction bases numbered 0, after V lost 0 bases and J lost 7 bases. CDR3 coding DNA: TGCGCCAGCAGCTTGGGGACAGGGAATGAGCAGTTCTTC. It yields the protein CASSLGTGNEQFF. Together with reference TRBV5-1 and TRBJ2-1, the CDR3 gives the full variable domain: KAGVTQTPRYLIKTRGQQVTLSCSPISGHRSVSWYQQTPGQGLQFLFEYFSETQRNKGNFPGRFSGRQFSNSRSEMNVSTLELGDSALYLCASSLGTGNEQFFGPGTRLTVL.

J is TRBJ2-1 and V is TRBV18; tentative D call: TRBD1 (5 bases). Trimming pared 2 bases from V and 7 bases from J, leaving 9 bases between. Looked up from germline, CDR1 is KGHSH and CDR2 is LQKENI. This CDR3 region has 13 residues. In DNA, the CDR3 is TGTGCCAGCTCACCAATGTCAGGGAATGAGCAGTTCTTC. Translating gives CASSPMSGNEQFF.